The 19 T cell receptor beta chains presented below share a single source sample, sequenced in a study of blood T cells in healthy people across ages. A sample-barcoded 5' primer and a J-beta primer mix were used in a second PCR of roughly 6 to 11 cycles. In TCRdb, the 5' RACE reads were re-called with MiXCR into one record per CDR3 protein. The table lists about a million distinct CDR3 sequences, around two fifths of them singletons. The specimen sequenced was blood. These receptors were obtained from a man in his late teens or twenties in good health.

The CDR3 DNA reads TGCGCCAGCAGTGGGGGACCCCCCGTCGCAGATACGCAGTATTTT. Protein sequence: CASSGGPPVADTQYF. V is TRBV10-2 and J is TRBJ2-3, with D perhaps given as TRBD1 or TRBD2 (5 bases each). V was cut by 4 bases and J by 4 bases, with 15 bases left in between. The CDR3 is made up of 15 amino acids. The germline gives CDR1 WSHSY, CDR2 SAAADI.

This clonotype was seen a handful of times. The V call is TRBV7-8, the J call TRBJ2-3; a possible D gene is TRBD1 (6 bases). Trimming removed 2 bases from V and 6 bases from J, with 18 bases in between. CDR3 length: 16 residues. The germline V gene has CDR1 SGHVS and CDR2 FQNEAQ. CDR3 loop: CASSLSIGRGRDTQYF. The DNA of the CDR3 is TGTGCCAGCAGCTTATCCATAGGCAGGGGACGGGATACGCAGTATTTT. Full variable domain (missing parts from reference TRBV7-8 and TRBJ2-3): GAGVSQSPRYKVAKRGQDVALRCDPISGHVSLFWYQQALGQGPEFLTYFQNEAQLDKSGLPSDRFFAERPEGSVSTLKIQRTQQEDSAVYLCASSLSIGRGRDTQYFGPGTRLTVL.

J is TRBJ2-1 and V is TRBV7-2, with 7 bases aligning to TRBD1. The J call may be faulty, since TRBJ2-7 better matches the DNA end. CDR1 is SGHTA and CDR2 is FQGNSA in the germline V gene. The CDR3 runs 16 residues. CDR3 sequence: CASSLATDRTYNEQYF. The CDR3 DNA reads TGTGCCAGCAGCTTAGCCACGGACAGGACCTACAATGAGCAGTACTTC.

The genes are TRBV29-1 and TRBJ1-1; TRBD1 matches 11 bases. The CDR3 totals 15 residues. Germline V lookup: CDR1 SQVTM, CDR2 ANQGSEA. V lost 6 bases, J lost 3 bases, and 9 bases stayed unmatched. CDR3 sequence (DNA): TGCAGCGTAGGAATCCCGGGACAGGGGGACACTGAAGCTTTCTTT. This encodes CSVGIPGQGDTEAFF.

The V call is TRBV11-1, the J call TRBJ1-2; D is uncertain. This CDR3 spans 15 amino acids. V lost 5 bases and J 3 bases, leaving 16 bases between the germline ends. Germline V gene lookup returns CDR1 SGHAT and CDR2 FQDESV (reference sequence). DNA of the CDR3: TGTGCCAGCAGCCCCTCAATCAGAAAAGACTATGGCTACACCTTC. Its protein product is CASSPSIRKDYGYTF.

In DNA, the CDR3 is TGTGCCATCAGCGGTCTTTCTAGTGACGGCACAGATACGCAGTATTTT. This gives the protein CAISGLSSDGTDTQYF. The chain uses TRBV10-3 and TRBJ2-3; D call uncertain. V dropped 6 bases and J dropped 1 base, with 17 bases sitting between them. CDR1 and CDR2 (germline): ENHRY, SYGVKD. The CDR3 length is 16 residues.

V usage is TRBV7-9 and J usage is TRBJ2-1; D is ambiguous. The end of the DNA fits TRBJ2-7 better, so the J call may be wrong. The CDR3 loop spans 15 amino acids. The germline gives CDR1 SEHNR, CDR2 FQNEAQ (reference sequence). The CDR3 nucleotides are TGTGCCAGCAGCCGAAGTGAGAGCTCCTACAATGAGCAGTACTTC. Translation: CASSRSESSYNEQYF.

The chain joins TRBV10-3 to TRBJ2-5; TRBD2 matches 15 bases. The V gene's germline CDR1 is ENHRY and CDR2 SYGVKD. CDR3 length: 18 residues. After removal of 4 bases from V and 11 bases from J, the junction contained 17 bases not matched to a gene. The CDR3 sequence is CAISAGLAGGAETNEQYF. The CDR3 bases are TGTGCCATCAGTGCTGGACTAGCGGGGGGGGCCGAGACCAATGAGCAGTACTTC.

This clonotype was counted a few times. V and J are TRBV6-2 or TRBV6-3 and TRBJ1-2, with TRBD1 matching 10 bases. The junction had 2 bases not matched to a gene; V was cut back by 2 bases and J by 11 bases. Per the germline V gene, CDR1 is MNHEY and CDR2 is SVGEGT. CDR3 size: 12 residues. The CDR3 DNA sequence: TGTGCCAGCAGTTACGGGACAGGGGAATACACCTTC. Amino acid sequence: CASSYGTGEYTF.

The chain uses TRBV2 and TRBJ1-1; the match to TRBD1 covers 8 bases. V lost 11 bases and J lost 4; bases outside the gene matches: 9. The CDR3 spans 13 residues. The germline CDR1 and CDR2 sequences are SNHLY and FYNNEI. CDR3 bases: TGTGCCGTCCCGACAGGGGCTTCCACTGAAGCTTTCTTT. As protein: CAVPTGASTEAFF.

The chain is built from TRBV4-2 and TRBJ2-1, with D perhaps being TRBD1 or TRBD2 (7 bases each). Trimming removed 4 bases at V and 0 bases at J, with 10 bases between. The CDR3 has 15 amino acids. The germline V gene encodes CDR1 LGHNA and CDR2 YNFKEQ. The CDR3 sequence: CASSPGGDSYNEQFF. CDR3 DNA sequence: TGTGCCAGCAGCCCAGGGGGGGACTCCTACAATGAGCAGTTCTTC.

The chain has TRBV12-3 or TRBV12-4 and TRBJ2-1; perhaps TRBD1 as D (5 bases). The V and J ends lost 7 bases and 4 bases respectively, with 14 bases between them. The CDR3 sequence is 14 residues long. As DNA, the CDR3 is TGTGCCAGCACTCAAGGGGCAGAGTACAATGAGCAGTTCTTC. Encoded protein: CASTQGAEYNEQFF.

The genes are TRBV25-1 and TRBJ2-1; 9 nucleotides line up with TRBD2. This CDR3 is 14 amino acids long. V shed 6 bases, J shed 3 bases, and the junction held 3 bases outside the gene matches. Looked up from germline, CDR1 is MGHDK and CDR2 is SYGVNS. The CDR3 protein is CASRGTSFYNEQFF. CDR3 bases: TGTGCCAGCAGGGGGACTAGCTTCTACAATGAGCAGTTCTTC.

This clonotype was detected a few times. The CDR3 DNA reads TGCAGTGCTAGCTCGGGTACCTATGGCTACACCTTC. Its translation is CSASSGTYGYTF. The V and J genes are TRBV20-1 and TRBJ1-2; D unresolved. V lost 3 bases and J lost 4, with 9 bases in between. Germline loops: CDR1 DFQATT, CDR2 SNEGSKA (reference sequence). There are 12 residues in the CDR3.

The chain employs TRBV7-2 and TRBJ2-3; no clear D gene. The V and J ends lost 8 bases and 1 base respectively, with 7 bases between them. Germline loops: CDR1 SGHTA, CDR2 FQGNSA. This CDR3 has 12 amino acids. The CDR3 here is CASGSGTDTQYF. CDR3 DNA: TGTGCCAGCGGGTCGGGCACAGATACGCAGTATTTT.

The chain employs TRBV6-5 and TRBJ2-1; TRBD2 might be the D (5 bases). Germline values: CDR1 MNHEY, CDR2 SVGAGI. The CDR3 is made up of 17 amino acids. The V end was cut by 2 bases, the J end by 0 bases, with 14 bases between. CDR3 sequence: CASSYEGSRSSYNEQFF. The DNA of the CDR3 is TGTGCCAGCAGTTACGAGGGTAGTAGGAGCTCCTACAATGAGCAGTTCTTC.

The V call is TRBV14, the J call TRBJ2-3; D possibly corresponds to TRBD2 (5 bases). Deletions cut 4 bases from V and 4 bases from J, with 15 bases between. Looked up from germline, CDR1 is SGHDN and CDR2 is FVKESK. The CDR3 totals 15 residues. The CDR3 sequence: CASSPLSGKADTQYF. CDR3 coding DNA: TGTGCCAGCAGCCCTCTTTCGGGGAAGGCAGATACGCAGTATTTT. The complete variable domain, with remaining parts taken from reference TRBV14 and TRBJ2-3, reads EAGVTQFPSHSVIEKGQTVTLRCDPISGHDNLYWYRRVMGKEIKFLLHFVKESKQDESGMPNNRFLAERTGGTYSTLKVQPAELEDSGVYFCASSPLSGKADTQYFGPGTRLTVL.

The genes are TRBV4-3 and TRBJ2-7; the D gene is possibly TRBD1 (6 bases). The V gene's germline CDR1 is LGHNA and CDR2 YSLEER. Trimming took off 1 base at V and 5 bases at J, with 18 bases between the two ends. This CDR3 region has 16 residues. CDR3 in amino acids: CASSQGLTGSFNEQYF. The CDR3 region has the DNA TGCGCCAGCAGCCAAGGATTAACAGGGAGTTTCAACGAGCAGTACTTC.

Only one count was recorded for this clonotype. The chain employs TRBV20-1 and TRBJ1-2; D is perhaps TRBD1 (5 bases). With 1 base removed from V and 2 bases from J, the gap between germline ends came to 20 bases. From germline, CDR1 is DFQATT and CDR2 SNEGSKA (reference sequence). The CDR3 is 17 residues long. CDR3: CSARGRRRTSKNYGYTF. CDR3 in DNA: TGCAGTGCTAGAGGACGACGACGGACATCCAAAAACTATGGCTACACCTTC.